The 29 T cell receptor beta chains below come from one sample, sequenced in a study of spatial heterogeneity in lung cancer. Time point: sample taken at primary tumor resection. Via MiXCR, TCRdb re-called the 5' RACE reads, giving one row per CDR3 protein. The sample lists around 63,000 distinct CDR3 sequences, approximately 6.3% occurring once. The sample was PBMCs, taken at surgery. The origin of the receptors is a female donor with early-stage non-small cell lung cancer.

This clonotype was counted a few times. This rearrangement joins TRBV12-3 or TRBV12-4 to TRBJ1-3, with 9 bases identical to TRBD1. J was trimmed by 4 bases and V by 10 bases; bases with no gene match: 8. This CDR3 comprises 14 residues. The CDR3 reads CATSGTGRGNTIYF. In nucleotides, the CDR3 is TGTGCCACTTCCGGGACAGGGCGCGGAAACACCATATATTTT.

This clonotype showed up just a few times. The rearrangement joins TRBV20-1 to TRBJ1-5; D is ambiguous. With 2 bases removed from V and 2 bases from J, the gap between germline ends came to 7 bases. The germline V gene has CDR1 DFQATT and CDR2 SNEGSKA (reference sequence). This CDR3 region has 13 residues. In DNA, the CDR3 is TGCAGTGCTAGACGTCTCGGCAATCAGCCCCAGCATTTT. Translation: CSARRLGNQPQHF.

This rearrangement joins TRBV7-3 to TRBJ2-3; possibly TRBD1 or TRBD2 for D (5 bases each). The CDR3 is made up of 14 amino acids. Germline CDR1 and CDR2: SGHTA and FQGTGA. V was pared by 3 bases and J by 2 bases, with 9 bases between. CDR3 region: CASSFGGLTDTQYF. CDR3 nucleotides: TGTGCCAGCAGCTTTGGGGGTCTCACAGATACGCAGTATTTT.

The chain joins TRBV18 to TRBJ1-3; D uncertain. The CDR3 sequence is 18 residues long. The germline V gene has CDR1 KGHSH and CDR2 LQKENI. V shed 3 bases and J shed 3 bases, with 21 bases lying between them. The CDR3 nucleotides are TGTGCCAGCTCACCTCACCCCTTACAAGGGCAGAGTGGAAACACCATATATTTT. Translation gives CASSPHPLQGQSGNTIYF.

This clonotype has at least ten counts. The J gene is TRBJ1-5, the V gene TRBV6-2 or TRBV6-3, with unresolved D. The germline V and J ends were trimmed by 5 bases and 4 bases, with 15 bases remaining between them. The germline CDR1 and CDR2 sequences are MNHEY and SVGEGT. The CDR3 length is 15 residues. This chain's CDR3 is CASSKGGQTNQPQHF. The DNA for the CDR3 is TGTGCCAGCAGTAAGGGTGGCCAGACGAATCAGCCCCAGCATTTT.

The sample holds a few counts of this clonotype. The chain joins TRBV7-3 to TRBJ2-1; TRBD2 aligns across 10 bases. Germline CDR1 and CDR2: SGHTA and FQGTGA. The CDR3 totals 16 residues. Germline trimming cut 4 bases from V and 2 bases from J; bases unmatched to any gene: 5. Written as DNA, the CDR3 is TGTGCCAGCAGCTCTCTAGCGGGAGCTACCTACAATGAGCAGTTCTTC. It codes for CASSSLAGATYNEQFF.

This clonotype was counted ten times or more. The chain is built from TRBV28 and TRBJ2-2, with D hard to call. The CDR3 is 17 residues long. V lost 6 bases to trimming and J lost 2 bases, with 19 bases between them. Per germline, CDR1 MDHEN and CDR2 SYDVKM. For the CDR3, the DNA is TGTGCCAGCAGCTATAACCCCCTCGCGCCTAACACCGGGGAGCTGTTTTTT. Translating gives CASSYNPLAPNTGELFF.

This clonotype appeared many times. The V gene is TRBV29-1, the J gene TRBJ2-1, with 7 positions matching TRBD2. This CDR3 has 13 residues. CDR1 and CDR2 from the germline V gene are SQVTM and ANQGSEA. V was pared by 4 bases and J by 6 bases, with 6 bases of the junction left unmatched. The CDR3 DNA is TGCAGCGTTGTATTCGGGGGGTCCAATGAGCAGTTCTTC. This encodes CSVVFGGSNEQFF.

This clonotype was detected a few times. The chain couples TRBV6-5 to TRBJ1-5, with TRBD1 matching over 11 bases. The V and J ends lost 6 bases and 2 bases, in that order; junction bases with no gene match: 6. The CDR3 length is 16 residues. CDR1 and CDR2 from the germline V gene are MNHEY and SVGAGI. CDR3 bases: TGTGCCAGCAGCCGTGGGACAGGGGGACGCAATCAGCCCCAGCATTTT. Translating gives CASSRGTGGRNQPQHF.

This clonotype was observed many times. V and J are TRBV29-1 and TRBJ2-3, with D possibly matching TRBD1 (5 bases). The CDR3 sequence is 14 residues long. Between the trimmed V and J ends, which lost 3 bases and 2 bases, there was a span of 12 bases. Germline V CDR1 and CDR2: SQVTM, ANQGSEA. CDR3 nucleotides: TGCAGCGTTGAGTTGACAGAACTCACAGATACGCAGTATTTT. It specifies CSVELTELTDTQYF.

This clonotype was found a few times. This chain uses TRBV18 with TRBJ2-5; D possibly corresponds to TRBD1 (5 bases). Trimming stripped 2 bases from V and 4 bases from J, with 11 bases between. CDR1 is KGHSH and CDR2 is LQKENI in the germline V gene. The CDR3 is made up of 14 amino acids. CDR3 DNA: TGTGCCAGCTCACCAGGGGCGACATCAGAGACCCAGTACTTC. Amino acids: CASSPGATSETQYF.

This clonotype was seen many times. This chain uses TRBV5-5 with TRBJ2-1, with D perhaps matching TRBD2 (5 bases). The CDR3 runs to 13 residues. Germline CDR1 SGHKS, CDR2 YYEKEE (reference sequence). Trimming removed 4 bases from V and 13 bases from J, with 18 bases in between. CDR3 amino acids: CASSDLLAQLQFF. In nucleotides, the CDR3 is TGTGCCAGCAGCGACCTCCTAGCTCAACTTCAGTTCTTC. The variable domain in full, completed from reference TRBV5-5 and TRBJ2-1, reads DAGVTQSPTHLIKTRGQQVTLRCSPISGHKSVSWYQQVLGQGPQFIFQYYEKEERGRGNFPDRFSARQFPNYSSELNVNALLLGDSALYLCASSDLLAQLQFFGPGTRLTVL.

This clonotype was observed a handful of times. CDR3 sequence reads: CASSAGTHSTDTQYF. The DNA for the CDR3 is TGTGCCAGCAGTGCCGGGACACATAGCACAGATACGCAGTATTTT. This chain connects TRBV2 to TRBJ2-3, with D possibly TRBD1 on 6 matching bases. The CDR3 has 15 residues. V lost 4 bases and J lost 0, with 11 bases in between. Germline V gene lookup returns CDR1 SNHLY and CDR2 FYNNEI.

V is TRBV6-6 and J is TRBJ1-4; 10 nucleotides line up with TRBD1. V lost 2 bases and J lost 7; bases outside the gene matches: 7. Germline loops: CDR1 MNHNY, CDR2 SVGAGI (reference sequence). This CDR3 is 16 amino acids long. The CDR3, as DNA: TGTGCCAGCAGTTACACAGGGACAGGGGAAGGTGAAAAACTGTTTTTT. This encodes CASSYTGTGEGEKLFF.

This clonotype showed up just a few times. The genes are TRBV20-1 and TRBJ2-1; the match to TRBD2 covers 7 bases. The CDR3 length is 12 residues. The germline gives CDR1 DFQATT, CDR2 SNEGSKA (reference sequence). Trimming cost V 7 bases and J 8 bases; bases outside gene matches: 8. CDR3 nucleotide sequence: TGCAGTGGTGGGAGGGCCGAGGATGAGCAGTTCTTC. Translating it yields CSGGRAEDEQFF.

This clonotype was seen ten or more times. The chain links TRBV28 to TRBJ2-2; possibly TRBD2 for D (5 bases). This CDR3 region has 15 residues. Germline-derived CDR1 and CDR2 are MDHEN and SYDVKM. Trimming stripped 2 bases from V and 4 bases from J, with 11 bases between. The CDR3 region has the DNA TGTGCCAGCAGTTTAAGTGGGAGCGGCACCGGGGAGCTGTTTTTT. Translation: CASSLSGSGTGELFF.

This clonotype occurred a few times. The chain is built from TRBV27 and TRBJ1-2; D not resolved. V lost 6 bases and J lost 4, with 6 bases in between. Germline values: CDR1 MNHEY, CDR2 SMNVEV (reference sequence). The CDR3 is made up of 11 amino acids. DNA of the CDR3: TGTGCCAGCAGGGACGCCTATGGCTACACCTTC. This codes for CASRDAYGYTF.

This clonotype was recorded at least ten times. The rearrangement joins TRBV5-1 to TRBJ1-2, with a weak D call TRBD1 (5 bases). This CDR3 spans 14 amino acids. Germline V gene data show CDR1 as SGHRS and CDR2 as YFSETQ. V lost 4 bases, J lost 2 bases, and 12 bases lay in between. Here the CDR3 DNA reads TGCGCCAGCAGCGTAGGGACCGCCAACTATGGCTACACCTTC. Protein: CASSVGTANYGYTF.

In its sample, this clonotype was seen a few times. This sequence joins TRBV7-3 and TRBJ2-2, with D possibly TRBD1 on 8 matching bases. Germline CDR1 is SGHTA and CDR2 is FQGTGA. The CDR3 is made up of 17 amino acids. V lost 5 bases and J 2 bases, leaving 18 bases between the germline ends. CDR3 in amino acids: CASSLQGQGLNTGELFF. Here the CDR3 DNA reads TGTGCCAGCAGCCTGCAAGGACAGGGACTAAACACCGGGGAGCTGTTTTTT.

The chain combines TRBV10-3 with TRBJ1-2; tentative D call: TRBD1 (6 bases). The CDR3 runs 12 residues. V was cut by 4 bases and J by 8 bases, with 11 bases left in between. The germline gives CDR1 ENHRY, CDR2 SYGVKD. For the CDR3, the DNA is TGTGCCATCAGTGTTGGACAGTTGGGCTACACCTTC. This gives the protein CAISVGQLGYTF.

This clonotype was observed at least ten times. Here the CDR3 DNA reads TGTGCCAGCAGCTTAGGCGACAGGGGCACTCAAGAGACCCAGTACTTC. This gives the protein CASSLGDRGTQETQYF. The chain is built from TRBV7-9 and TRBJ2-5, with 8 bases that match TRBD1. V lost 1 base and J lost 2; bases outside the gene matches: 6. The CDR3 sequence is 16 residues long. In germline, CDR1 is SEHNR, CDR2 FQNEAQ (reference sequence).

V usage is TRBV18 and J usage is TRBJ2-7, with 9 positions matching TRBD1. Losses at the gene ends were 6 bases for V and 5 bases for J; bases not matched to a gene: 20. The CDR3 is 18 amino acids. CDR1 KGHSH and CDR2 LQKENI come from the germline V gene. The CDR3 spells CASSLEFPGQGAEDEQYF. CDR3 coding DNA: TGTGCCAGCTCTCTGGAATTCCCGGGACAGGGAGCAGAAGACGAGCAGTACTTC.

This clonotype was seen a few times. CDR3 residues: CASSSPGGVDEQYF. As DNA, the CDR3 is TGTGCCAGCAGTTCCCCGGGGGGGGTCGACGAGCAGTACTTC. This chain connects TRBV12-3 or TRBV12-4 to TRBJ2-7; the match to TRBD2 covers 8 bases. The CDR3 has 14 amino acids. Trimming at V came to 4 bases and at J to 5 bases, leaving 7 bases not matched to a gene.

In its sample, this clonotype was seen a few times. The V gene is TRBV5-1, the J gene TRBJ2-7; D remains ambiguous. This CDR3 region has 15 residues. V was trimmed by 1 base and J by 2 bases, leaving 13 bases between them. From germline, CDR1 is SGHRS and CDR2 YFSETQ. The CDR3 nucleotides read TGCGCCAGCAGCTTGTCAGCCCAGAGAGCCTACGAGCAGTACTTC. Its translation: CASSLSAQRAYEQYF.

This clonotype was seen many times. The chain carries TRBV7-3 and TRBJ2-1; maybe TRBD2 (5 bases). Germline loops: CDR1 SGHTA, CDR2 FQGTGA. V dropped 5 bases and J dropped 0 bases, with 8 bases sitting between them. The CDR3 spans 14 residues. CDR3 DNA sequence: TGTGCCAGCAGCAAAGACTACTCCTACAATGAGCAGTTCTTC. As protein: CASSKDYSYNEQFF.

This clonotype was observed a handful of times. The chain couples TRBV28 to TRBJ1-6; D unresolved. Germline CDR1 MDHEN, CDR2 SYDVKM. V dropped 7 bases and J dropped 4 bases, with 17 bases sitting between them. The CDR3 has 16 residues. The CDR3 loop is CASTEGPEPYNSPLHF. The DNA for the CDR3 is TGTGCCAGCACCGAAGGGCCCGAGCCTTATAATTCACCCCTCCACTTT.

This clonotype was detected many times. The chain employs TRBV5-5 and TRBJ1-2; no definite D call. From germline, CDR1 is SGHKS and CDR2 YYEKEE (reference sequence). V dropped 0 bases and J dropped 5 bases, with 11 bases sitting between them. This CDR3 has 14 residues. Written as DNA, the CDR3 is TGTGCCAGCAGCTTGGCCTGGGAGGGATATGGCTACACCTTC. Translating it yields CASSLAWEGYGYTF.

Ten or more counts support this clonotype. The chain is built from TRBV7-9 and TRBJ1-1, with TRBD1 as a possible D gene (5 bases). Looked up from germline, CDR1 is SEHNR and CDR2 is FQNEAQ (reference sequence). The CDR3 sequence is 15 residues long. Between the trimmed V and J ends, which lost 1 base and 0 bases, there was a span of 9 bases. The CDR3 protein is CASSLGGVMNTEAFF. CDR3 in DNA: TGTGCCAGCAGCTTAGGGGGGGTTATGAACACTGAAGCTTTCTTT.

The CDR3 is CASSAGQGLNQPQHF. Here the CDR3 DNA reads TGTGCCAGCAGCGCCGGACAGGGCCTAAATCAGCCCCAGCATTTT. This chain links TRBV7-2 with TRBJ1-5; the match to TRBD1 covers 8 bases. Germline CDR1 reads SGHTA; CDR2 reads FQGNSA. CDR3 length: 15 residues. Trimming at V came to 5 bases and at J to 4 bases, leaving 7 bases not matched to a gene.